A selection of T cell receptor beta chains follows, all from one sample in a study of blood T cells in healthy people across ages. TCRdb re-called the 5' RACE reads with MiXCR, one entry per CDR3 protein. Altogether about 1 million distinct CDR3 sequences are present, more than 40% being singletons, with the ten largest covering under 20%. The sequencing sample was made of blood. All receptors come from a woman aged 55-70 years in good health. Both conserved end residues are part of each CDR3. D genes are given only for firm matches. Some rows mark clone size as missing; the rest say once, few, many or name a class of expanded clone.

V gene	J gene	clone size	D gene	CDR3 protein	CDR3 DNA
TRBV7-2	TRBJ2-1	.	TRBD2	CASSLAGTSANEQFF	TGTGCCAGCAGCTTGGCCGGGACTAGCGCCAATGAGCAGTTCTTC
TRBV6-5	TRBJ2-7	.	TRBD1	CASSYTGTGYEQYF	TGTGCCAGCAGTTACACCGGGACAGGGTACGAGCAGTACTTC
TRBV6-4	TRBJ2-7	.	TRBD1	CASSQGTGYYNEQYF	TGTGCCAGCAGTCAGGGGACAGGGTACTACAATGAGCAGTACTTC
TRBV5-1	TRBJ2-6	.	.	CASNGHQDSGANVLTF	TGCGCCAGCAATGGACACCAGGACTCTGGGGCCAACGTCCTGACTTTC
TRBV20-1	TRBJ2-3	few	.	CSASYGSGTDTQYF	TGCAGTGCTAGCTACGGATCTGGGACAGATACGCAGTATTTT
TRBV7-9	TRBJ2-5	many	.	CASSGGGKEETQYF	TGTGCCAGCAGCGGAGGGGGGAAGGAGGAGACCCAGTACTTC
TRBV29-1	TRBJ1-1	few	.	CSVGLRDTEAFF	TGCAGCGTTGGCCTCAGGGACACTGAAGCTTTCTTT
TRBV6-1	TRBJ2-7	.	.	CASSERALGSYEQYF	TGTGCCAGCAGTGAACGAGCGCTGGGATCCTACGAGCAGTACTTC
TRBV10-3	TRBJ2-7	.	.	CAISELGRRKTYEQYF	TGTGCCATCAGTGAGCTAGGACGACGCAAGACCTACGAGCAGTACTTC
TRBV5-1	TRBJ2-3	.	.	CASSLPGAGTDTQYF	TGCGCCAGCAGCCTACCAGGGGCCGGCACAGATACGCAGTATTTT
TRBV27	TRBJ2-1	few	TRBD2	CASRISSGSYNEQFF	TGTGCCAGCCGAATCTCTAGCGGCTCCTACAATGAGCAGTTCTTC
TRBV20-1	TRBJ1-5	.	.	CSAREGSVEPQHF	TGCAGTGCTAGAGAGGGATCGGTGGAGCCCCAGCATTTT
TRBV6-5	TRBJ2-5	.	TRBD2	CASSYWLAGQETQYF	TGTGCCAGCAGTTATTGGCTAGCGGGGCAAGAGACCCAGTACTTC
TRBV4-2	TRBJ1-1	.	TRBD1	CASSERGQGDTETFF	TGTGCCAGCAGCGAAAGAGGTCAGGGGGACACTGAAACTTTCTTT
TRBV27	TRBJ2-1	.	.	CASTQSPSSYNEQFF	TGTGCCAGCACCCAGTCTCCGAGCTCCTACAATGAGCAGTTCTTC
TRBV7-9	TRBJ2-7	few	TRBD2	CASSPGGTTGEQYF	TGTGCCAGCAGCCCAGGTGGGACTACGGGTGAGCAGTACTTC
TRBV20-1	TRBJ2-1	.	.	CSAIDLSSYNEQFF	TGCAGTGCTATTGACCTCAGCTCCTACAATGAGCAGTTCTTC
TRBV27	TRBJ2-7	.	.	CASRIRGDQYF	TGTGCCAGCAGAATCCGGGGCGACCAGTACTTC
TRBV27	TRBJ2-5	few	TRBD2	CASSLVGLAGEEQYF	TGTGCCAGCAGTTTGGTGGGACTAGCGGGTGAAGAGCAGTACTTC
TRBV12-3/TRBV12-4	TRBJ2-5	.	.	CASTKVGALETQYF	TGTGCCAGCACCAAGGTTGGAGCGCTTGAGACCCAGTACTTC
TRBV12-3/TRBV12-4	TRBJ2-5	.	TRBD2	CASSRLAGGREQYF	TGTGCCAGCAGCCGACTAGCGGGAGGGCGGGAGCAGTACTTC
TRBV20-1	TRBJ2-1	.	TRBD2	CSAVAGGGEQFF	TGCAGTGCCGTAGCGGGAGGGGGCGAGCAGTTCTTC
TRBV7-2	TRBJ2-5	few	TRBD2	CASSQSRGGQETQYF	TGTGCCAGCAGCCAATCACGGGGGGGGCAAGAGACCCAGTACTTC
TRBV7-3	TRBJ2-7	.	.	CASSSTYNEQYF	TGTGCCAGCAGCTCTACTTACAATGAGCAGTACTTC
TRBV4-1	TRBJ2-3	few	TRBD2	CASSRGLAGDTQYF	TGCGCCAGCAGCCGTGGACTAGCGGGAGATACGCAGTATTTT
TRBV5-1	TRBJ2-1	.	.	CASSLEVNEQFF	TGCGCCAGCAGCTTGGAGGTGAATGAGCAGTTCTTC
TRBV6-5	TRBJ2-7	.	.	CISSYFGSSYEQYF	TGTATCAGCAGTTACTTCGGGAGCTCCTACGAGCAGTACTTC
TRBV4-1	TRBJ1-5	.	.	CASSHRHWENSNQPQHF	TGCGCCAGCAGCCATCGGCATTGGGAGAATAGCAATCAGCCCCAGCATTTT
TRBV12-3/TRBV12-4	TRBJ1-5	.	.	CASSPPTSQPQHF	TGTGCCAGCAGCCCCCCGACTAGTCAGCCCCAGCATTTT
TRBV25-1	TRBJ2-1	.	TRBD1	CASRWDSLYNEQFF	TGTGCCAGCAGATGGGACAGCCTCTACAATGAGCAGTTCTTC
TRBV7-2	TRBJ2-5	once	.	CASSFSGFWETQYF	TGTGCCAGCAGCTTCTCAGGGTTTTGGGAGACCCAGTACTTC
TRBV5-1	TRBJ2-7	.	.	CASTGQETSYEQYF	TGCGCCAGCACGGGGCAGGAAACATCCTACGAGCAGTACTTC
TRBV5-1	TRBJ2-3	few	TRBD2	CASSWGLSGAADTQYF	TGCGCCAGCAGCTGGGGACTAAGCGGGGCGGCGGATACGCAGTATTTT
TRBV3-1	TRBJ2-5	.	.	CASSQEARTQYF	TGTGCCAGCAGCCAAGAGGCGAGAACCCAGTACTTC
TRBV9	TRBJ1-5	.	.	CASSAQDNQPQHF	TGTGCCAGCAGCGCCCAGGACAATCAGCCCCAGCATTTT
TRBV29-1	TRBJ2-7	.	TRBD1	CSVDHVGQGYF	TGCAGCGTTGATCACGTAGGACAGGGGTACTTC
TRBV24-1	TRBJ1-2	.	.	CATMSPGGSYTF	TGTGCCACGATGTCTCCCGGGGGGAGCTACACCTTC
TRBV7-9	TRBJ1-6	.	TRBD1	CAGSPHGDRNSPLHF	TGTGCCGGCAGCCCTCACGGGGACAGGAATTCACCCCTCCACTTT
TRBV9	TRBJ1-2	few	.	CASSVHTNYGYTF	TGTGCCAGCAGCGTGCACACTAACTATGGCTACACCTTC
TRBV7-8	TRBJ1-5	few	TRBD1	CASSARTGSANQPQHF	TGTGCCAGCAGCGCCCGGACAGGGTCCGCTAATCAGCCCCAGCATTTT
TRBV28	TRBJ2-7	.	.	CASGSGEDSYNEQYF	TGTGCCAGCGGATCGGGAGAGGACTCCTACAATGAGCAGTACTTC